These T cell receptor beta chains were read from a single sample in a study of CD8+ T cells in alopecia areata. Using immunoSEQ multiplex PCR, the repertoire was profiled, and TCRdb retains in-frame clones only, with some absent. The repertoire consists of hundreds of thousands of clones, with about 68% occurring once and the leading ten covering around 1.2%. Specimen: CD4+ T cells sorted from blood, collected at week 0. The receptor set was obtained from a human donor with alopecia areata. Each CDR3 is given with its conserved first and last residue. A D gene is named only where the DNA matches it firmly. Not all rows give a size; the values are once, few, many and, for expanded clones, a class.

DNA: TGTGCCATCAGCCAAGGGACAGACTTAGAGACCCAGTACTTC
CDR3: CAISQGTDLETQYF
D: TRBD1
size: once
V: TRBV10-3
J: TRBJ2-5

DNA: TGTGCCAGCACCACGGGGGAGCCAAACAATGAGCAGTTCTTC
CDR3: CASTTGEPNNEQFF
D: .
size: .
V: TRBV9
J: TRBJ2-1

DNA: TGTGCCTGGAGTGGGAGCTCGACAGGGCACTATGGCTACACCTTC
CDR3: CAWSGSSTGHYGYTF
D: TRBD1
size: .
V: TRBV30
J: TRBJ1-2

DNA: TGTGCCAGCAGCGTAGGGCAGGGTCACCAAGAGACCCAGTACTTC
CDR3: CASSVGQGHQETQYF
D: .
size: few
V: TRBV9
J: TRBJ2-5

DNA: TGCAGCGTTGGTACTAGCGGGGGCCGGGGGGAGACCCAGTACTTC
CDR3: CSVGTSGGRGETQYF
D: TRBD2
size: .
V: TRBV29-1
J: TRBJ2-5

DNA: TGCGCCAGCACCAGCGGAGAGAATTCACCCCTCCACTTT
CDR3: CASTSGENSPLHF
D: .
size: .
V: TRBV5-1
J: TRBJ1-6

DNA: TGTGCCAGCAGTCCTGACTTCCCGGACGCCCAGTACTTC
CDR3: CASSPDFPDAQYF
D: .
size: .
V: TRBV6-6
J: TRBJ2-5

DNA: TGTGCCAGCAGTTATGAGGGGATGTACGAGCAGTACTTC
CDR3: CASSYEGMYEQYF
D: .
size: .
V: TRBV6-5
J: TRBJ2-7

DNA: TGTGCCAGTAGTATATTGAACACTGAAGCTTTCTTT
CDR3: CASSILNTEAFF
D: .
size: .
V: TRBV19
J: TRBJ1-1

DNA: TGTGCCAGCAGCTCCGAGACCGGGGAGCTGTTTTTT
CDR3: CASSSETGELFF
D: .
size: .
V: TRBV9
J: TRBJ2-2

DNA: TGCAGCGTTCGTTTGTTCCCTGAAGCTTTCTTT
CDR3: CSVRLFPEAFF
D: .
size: once
V: TRBV29-1
J: TRBJ1-1

DNA: TGTGCCAGCAGGGTAGGGTTCTATGGCTACACCTTC
CDR3: CASRVGFYGYTF
D: .
size: .
V: TRBV2
J: TRBJ1-2

DNA: TGTGCCAGCAGCTCTCAAGAGCCCGGGGAGCTGTTTTTT
CDR3: CASSSQEPGELFF
D: .
size: few
V: TRBV28
J: TRBJ2-2

DNA: TGTGCCAGCAGCTTAGCGCTATCCTCGGACACTGAAGCTTTCTTT
CDR3: CASSLALSSDTEAFF
D: .
size: .
V: TRBV7-6
J: TRBJ1-1

DNA: TGTGCCAGCAGCCGGGGTATCACAGATACGCAGTATTTT
CDR3: CASSRGITDTQYF
D: .
size: .
V: TRBV11-3
J: TRBJ2-3

DNA: TGCGCCAGCAGCTCCGAGGGAAGGGCCAACTATGGCTACACCTTC
CDR3: CASSSEGRANYGYTF
D: .
size: .
V: TRBV5-1
J: TRBJ1-2

DNA: TGTGCCAGCAGGAACAGGGTCGCCTACGAGCAGTACTTC
CDR3: CASRNRVAYEQYF
D: .
size: once
V: TRBV25-1
J: TRBJ2-7

DNA: TGTGCCACCAGCAACGGGGCGACCGGGGAGCTGTTTTTT
CDR3: CATSNGATGELFF
D: .
size: .
V: TRBV15
J: TRBJ2-2

DNA: TGTGCCAGCAGCGCTTCTAGCGGGGGGGCCCACGAGCAGTACTTC
CDR3: CASSASSGGAHEQYF
D: TRBD2
size: few
V: TRBV9
J: TRBJ2-7

DNA: TGCGCCAGCAGCCAATTCCCAACGGGGGCGGGACAGGAATTTCCTAGCACAGATACGCAGTATTTT
CDR3: CASSQFPTGAGQEFPSTDTQYF
D: TRBD1
size: few
V: TRBV4-3
J: TRBJ2-3

DNA: TGTGCCTGGAGTGTGGGGCAGGGGATTAGTACGCAGTATTTT
CDR3: CAWSVGQGISTQYF
D: .
size: .
V: TRBV30
J: TRBJ2-3

DNA: TGTGCCAGCAGGAGGGGGAACACTGAAGCTTTCTTT
CDR3: CASRRGNTEAFF
D: .
size: .
V: TRBV25-1
J: TRBJ1-1

DNA: TGTGCCATCAGAGCCGGGACTAGTGGGAATGAGCAGTTCTTC
CDR3: CAIRAGTSGNEQFF
D: TRBD2
size: .
V: TRBV10-3
J: TRBJ2-1

DNA: TGCGCCAGCAGCTTGTATGGGGATGGCTACACCTTC
CDR3: CASSLYGDGYTF
D: .
size: .
V: TRBV5-1
J: TRBJ1-2

DNA: TGTGCCAGCAGCCAAGATCGGGGGGCCCAGGAACATTCTGGGGCCAACGTCCTGACTTTC
CDR3: CASSQDRGAQEHSGANVLTF
D: .
size: .
V: TRBV4-2
J: TRBJ2-6

DNA: TGCACCAGCAGCCCTCCTGGCACCGGGGAGCTGTTTTTT
CDR3: CTSSPPGTGELFF
D: .
size: .
V: TRBV1
J: TRBJ2-2

DNA: TGTGCCAGCAGCTCGGGACAGGGGCTCCCATTCCCCTACGAGCAGTACTTC
CDR3: CASSSGQGLPFPYEQYF
D: TRBD1
size: few
V: TRBV7-2
J: TRBJ2-7

DNA: TGTGCCAGCAGCTCGGACCCGGGTGGCTCCTATAATTCACCCCTCCACTTT
CDR3: CASSSDPGGSYNSPLHF
D: .
size: once
V: TRBV5-6
J: TRBJ1-6

DNA: TGTGCCTGGAGTGTAGTAGAAGGGACAGGGCCTTATAGCAATCAGCCCCAGCATTTT
CDR3: CAWSVVEGTGPYSNQPQHF
D: TRBD1
size: .
V: TRBV30
J: TRBJ1-5

DNA: TGTGCCAGCAGGTTACTATACGAGCAGTACTTC
CDR3: CASRLLYEQYF
D: .
size: .
V: TRBV25-1
J: TRBJ2-7

DNA: TGTGCCAGCAGCCTCGCCTCTTCACTAGCGGGGTCCCAAGAGACCCAGTACTTC
CDR3: CASSLASSLAGSQETQYF
D: TRBD2
size: .
V: TRBV4-2
J: TRBJ2-5

DNA: TGTGCCTGGAGGGGGACCGGGACCATTTCCGAGCAGTACTTC
CDR3: CAWRGTGTISEQYF
D: .
size: .
V: TRBV30
J: TRBJ2-7

DNA: TGCAGCGTCGAGGGACAGGGGGCCTACGAGCAGTACTTC
CDR3: CSVEGQGAYEQYF
D: TRBD1
size: few
V: TRBV29-1
J: TRBJ2-7

DNA: TGCAGCGCGGGGGACAGGGGGAACGAGCAGTACTTC
CDR3: CSAGDRGNEQYF
D: TRBD1
size: few
V: TRBV29-1
J: TRBJ2-7

DNA: TGCAGCGTTGAAATAGCCACAGGGGATACGCAGTATTTT
CDR3: CSVEIATGDTQYF
D: .
size: .
V: TRBV29-1
J: TRBJ2-3

DNA: TGTGCCGGGACAGGAGACTTCTATGGCTACACCTTC
CDR3: CAGTGDFYGYTF
D: TRBD1
size: .
V: TRBV30
J: TRBJ1-2

DNA: TGTGCCAGCAGCTTAGTTCGGTCCCCTGGCTACACCTTC
CDR3: CASSLVRSPGYTF
D: .
size: .
V: TRBV7-2
J: TRBJ1-2

DNA: TGTGCCAGCAGCCCGACATGGACTAGCGGGGTGGGCGGGGAGCTGTTTTTT
CDR3: CASSPTWTSGVGGELFF
D: TRBD2
size: .
V: TRBV13
J: TRBJ2-2

DNA: TGTGCCAGCAGCTTGACAGAGAACACTGAAGCTTTCTTT
CDR3: CASSLTENTEAFF
D: .
size: .
V: TRBV7-6
J: TRBJ1-1

DNA: TGTGCCTGGAGCGCGGGACAGGGATTCCAGCCCCAGCATTTT
CDR3: CAWSAGQGFQPQHF
D: TRBD1
size: .
V: TRBV30
J: TRBJ1-5

DNA: TGTGCCATCAGTGAGGGTCAGGACCCCTACGAGCAGTACTTC
CDR3: CAISEGQDPYEQYF
D: .
size: .
V: TRBV10-3
J: TRBJ2-7

DNA: TGTGCCAGCAGCGCCCAGTTGAGGGATTCACCCCTCCACTTT
CDR3: CASSAQLRDSPLHF
D: .
size: few
V: TRBV7-6
J: TRBJ1-6

DNA: TGCGCCAGCAGCATCAGGGCCGGTCAGCCCCAGCATTTT
CDR3: CASSIRAGQPQHF
D: .
size: few
V: TRBV5-1
J: TRBJ1-5